The 18 T cell receptor beta chains listed next were all sequenced from one sample in a study of T cell responses to AZD1222 COVID-19 vaccine. Measured with immunoSEQ multiplex PCR; TCRdb has only the in-frame clones, and not every one. The sample lists roughly 140,000 clones, more than 70% seen once, with about 3.3% in the top ten. The sample consisted of peripheral blood, taken on day 0 of MenACWY control vaccination. Source of these receptors: an adult in good health.

The chain is built from TRBV18 and TRBJ2-3; D may correspond to TRBD1 or TRBD2 (5 bases each). The CDR3 length is 13 residues. Germline CDR1 reads KGHSH; CDR2 reads LQKENI. V lost 3 bases and J lost 7, with 11 bases in between. As DNA, the CDR3 is TGTGCCAGCTCACCTCCGGGACCTAATACGCAGTATTTT. Protein product: CASSPPGPNTQYF.

For the CDR3, the DNA is TGTGCCAGCAGCCGTCTGAGCACAGATACGCAGTATTTT. As protein: CASSRLSTDTQYF. The rearrangement joins TRBV6-2 or TRBV6-3 to TRBJ2-3, with D uncertain. The V end lost 6 bases, the J end lost 0 bases, and 7 bases lay between the germline ends. Per germline, CDR1 MNHEY and CDR2 SVGEGT. This CDR3 contains 13 residues.

The chain joins TRBV7-2 to TRBJ1-1, with D maybe TRBD1 (6 bases). Trimming pared 5 bases from V and 3 bases from J, leaving 13 bases between. The CDR3 is 14 amino acids. Germline CDR1 SGHTA, CDR2 FQGNSA. CDR3 DNA: TGTGCCAGCAGCCTGGGGGGGGGCTACACTGAAGCTTTCTTT. Translating gives CASSLGGGYTEAFF.

This sequence joins TRBV5-4 and TRBJ2-7, with D perhaps being TRBD1 or TRBD2 (5 bases each). V was clipped by 3 bases and J by 5 bases, with 18 bases between them. Germline lookup yields CDR1 SGHNT and CDR2 YYREEE (reference sequence). This CDR3 contains 15 residues. The CDR3: CASSSAAGRLNEQYF. CDR3 bases: TGTGCCAGCAGCTCGGCGGCAGGGAGATTGAACGAGCAGTACTTC.

This chain connects TRBV19 to TRBJ1-4; TRBD1 matches 8 bases. The CDR3 contains 16 residues. Per the germline V gene, CDR1 is LNHDA and CDR2 is SQIVND (reference sequence). Trimming cost V 5 bases and J 7 bases; bases outside gene matches: 12. The CDR3 sequence is CASSSDRGMGSEKLFF. The DNA for the CDR3 is TGTGCCAGTAGTTCCGACAGGGGCATGGGAAGTGAAAAACTGTTTTTT.

The chain recombines TRBV30 with TRBJ1-5, with 11 bases fitting TRBD1. The J segment lost 1 base and the V segment lost 1 base, leaving 6 bases of the junction unmatched. The CDR3 is 17 residues long. Germline CDR1 reads GTSNPN; CDR2 reads SVGIG (reference sequence). The CDR3 nucleotides read TGTGCCTGGAGTGGGGACAGGGGGATTATCAGCAATCAGCCCCAGCATTTT. The encoded protein is CAWSGDRGIISNQPQHF.

The chain joins TRBV7-9 to TRBJ1-3, with D possibly being TRBD1 (5 bases). Trimming stripped 5 bases from V and 0 bases from J, with 8 bases between. Germline lookup yields CDR1 SEHNR and CDR2 FQNEAQ (reference sequence). The CDR3 has 14 residues. CDR3 amino acids: CASSPGSSGNTIYF. The CDR3 DNA sequence: TGTGCCAGCAGCCCAGGGAGCTCTGGAAACACCATATATTTT.

The chain is built from TRBV5-7 and TRBJ1-4; D may be TRBD1 (5 bases). TRBV5-7 is treated as an ORF (open reading frame) with a function not yet certain. This CDR3 has 15 residues. V gave up 0 bases and J gave up 6 bases, with 12 bases separating them. Here the CDR3 reads CASSLVGGSDEKLFF. The CDR3 nucleotides are TGTGCCAGCAGCTTGGTGGGGGGGTCGGATGAAAAACTGTTTTTT.

The chain couples TRBV27 to TRBJ2-5; D is undetermined. The length of the CDR3 is 13 residues. V shed 0 bases and J shed 2 bases, with 4 bases lying between them. CDR1 MNHEY and CDR2 SMNVEV come from the germline V gene (reference sequence). The DNA for the CDR3 is TGTGCCAGCAGTTTATCCAGGCAAGAGACCCAGTACTTC. It codes for CASSLSRQETQYF.

This clone was recorded once. This chain links TRBV6-5 with TRBJ1-3; TRBD1 agrees at 8 bases. In germline, CDR1 is MNHEY, CDR2 SVGAGI. V was pared by 7 bases and J by 2 bases, with 4 bases of the junction left unmatched. This CDR3 has 14 residues. The CDR3 sequence is CASNVQGAGNTIYF. The DNA for the CDR3 is TGTGCCAGCAATGTACAGGGGGCTGGAAACACCATATATTTT.

V usage is TRBV7-8 and J usage is TRBJ1-2, with 7 positions matching TRBD1. V was pared by 5 bases and J by 7 bases, with 13 bases of the junction left unmatched. The germline gives CDR1 SGHVS, CDR2 FQNEAQ. This CDR3 is built from 15 residues. DNA for the CDR3: TGTGCCAGCAGCGAGGACAGGACGCGAGAGGGTGGCTACACCTTC. It is translated as CASSEDRTREGGYTF.

The V call is TRBV6-5, the J call TRBJ2-2; the D is unclear. CDR3 length: 12 amino acids. Per germline, CDR1 MNHEY and CDR2 SVGAGI. With 4 bases removed from V and 7 bases from J, the gap between germline ends came to 7 bases. This CDR3 is CASSLQVGELFF. The CDR3 DNA reads as TGTGCCAGCAGTTTGCAGGTCGGGGAGCTGTTTTTT.

In this sample, this clone turned up once. This chain joins TRBV6-1 and TRBJ1-4; TRBD1 aligns across 9 bases. Germline CDR1 is MNHNS and CDR2 is SASEGT. J was trimmed by 8 bases and V by 2 bases; bases with no gene match: 6. CDR3 length equals 15 residues. The CDR3 region has the DNA TGTGCCAGCAGTGAATCGACAGGGGGAGGAGAAAAACTGTTTTTT. Encoded protein: CASSESTGGGEKLFF.

This clone was found once. The V call is TRBV29-1, the J call TRBJ2-1; tentative D call: TRBD1 (5 bases). CDR1 and CDR2 (germline): SQVTM, ANQGSEA. The CDR3 length is 15 residues. Trimming took off 4 bases at V and 1 base at J, with 14 bases between the two ends. CDR3 DNA: TGCAGCGTTGCCCCGGATCGACAGTCCTACAATGAGCAGTTCTTC. Residues: CSVAPDRQSYNEQFF.

The rearrangement joins TRBV7-8 to TRBJ1-3; D unclear. This CDR3 region has 15 residues. Germline CDR1 and CDR2: SGHVS and FQNEAQ. Trimming took off 0 bases at V and 4 bases at J, with 10 bases between the two ends. The CDR3 region has the DNA TGTGCCAGCAGCTTAGCATTCACGGGGGGAAACACCATATATTTT. It encodes CASSLAFTGGNTIYF.

The V and J genes are TRBV4-2 and TRBJ2-3; 11 bases match TRBD2. The J segment lost 2 bases and the V segment lost 0 bases, leaving 7 bases of the junction unmatched. The CDR3 extends over 18 amino acids. CDR1 is LGHNA, CDR2 YNFKEQ, per germline. CDR3 DNA sequence: TGTGCCAGCAGCCAAGAAGTAACTAGCGGGGGATCCACAGATACGCAGTATTTT. It codes for CASSQEVTSGGSTDTQYF.

V is TRBV5-1 and J is TRBJ1-5, with 7 bases identical to TRBD1. Germline V gene sequence: CDR1 SGHRS, CDR2 YFSETQ. Germline trimming cut 2 bases from V and 10 bases from J; bases unmatched to any gene: 9. CDR3 length equals 14 residues. CDR3 sequence (DNA): TGCGCCAGCAGCTTCGGACAGGTGAAAGACCCCCAGCATTTT. Translation gives CASSFGQVKDPQHF.

This clone was seen just once. The chain has TRBV6-5 and TRBJ1-5; D ambiguous. Germline V CDR1 and CDR2: MNHEY, SVGAGI. The CDR3 runs to 16 residues. V lost 0 bases to trimming and J lost 3 bases, with 12 bases between them. The CDR3 here is CASSYSLRIDNQPQHF. The CDR3 coding sequence is TGTGCCAGCAGTTACTCTCTCAGGATCGACAATCAGCCCCAGCATTTT.